The sequence of this T cell receptor beta chain was determined in a study of shared clonotypes between healthy human individuals. The assay was immunoSEQ multiplex PCR, and TCRdb's table has in-frame clones only and misses some. The data show more than 2,000,000 clones, around nine tenths seen once. In germline, CDR1 is SEHNR, CDR2 FQNEAQ (reference sequence). The CDR3 spans 11 residues. The V and J ends lost 5 bases and 7 bases respectively, with 7 bases between them. The sample was naive CD4+ T cells sorted from blood. Subset of the sample: CD45RA+ positively selected. The TCR comes from a man in his late teens or twenties in good health. The chain links TRBV7-9 to TRBJ2-3; no clear D. CDR3 sequence reads: CASSQLNTQYF. For the CDR3, the DNA is TGTGCCAGCAGCCAACTGAATACGCAGTATTTT.